What follows are 11 T cell receptor beta chains derived from one specimen sequenced in a study of T cell repertoires in cytomegalovirus infection. No cognate antigen is known for these TCRs. TCRdb passed the reads through MiXCR, listing each CDR3 protein once. This repertoire shows roughly 800,000 distinct CDR3 sequences, around 29% found once; its top ten account for approximately 14%. Source: cultured CD8+ T cells from PBMCs, taken from culture after CMV antigen stimulation. These receptors all come from a human donor in good health (CMV status not recorded). Some clones in this sample may be carry-over from other donors' samples.

This chain joins TRBV5-6 and TRBJ2-1; 7 bases match TRBD1. This CDR3 is built from 14 residues. Germline V gene sequence: CDR1 SGHDT, CDR2 YYEEEE. V gave up 3 bases and J gave up 8 bases; unmatched junction bases: 8. The CDR3 coding sequence is TGTGCCAGCAGCTACGACAGGGTCGGGGATGAGCAGTTCTTC. Protein sequence: CASSYDRVGDEQFF.

This chain uses TRBV19 with TRBJ1-1; D unclear. The CDR3 has 13 amino acids. Trimming removed 3 bases from V and 7 bases from J, with 12 bases in between. Germline V gene sequence: CDR1 LNHDA, CDR2 SQIVND (reference sequence). The CDR3 coding sequence is TGTGCCAGTAGTATTGGACCCTCAAATGAAGCTTTCTTT. Its translation is CASSIGPSNEAFF.

The chain combines TRBV14 with TRBJ1-2; D possibly corresponds to TRBD1 (6 bases). V shed 3 bases and J shed 4 bases, with 15 bases lying between them. This CDR3 contains 15 residues. CDR1 is SGHDN, CDR2 FVKESK, per germline. CDR3 in amino acids: CASSQQQGVAYGYTF. The CDR3 bases are TGTGCCAGCAGCCAGCAACAGGGAGTAGCCTATGGCTACACCTTC.

CDR3: CASKSSGANEQFF. The CDR3 bases are TGTGCCAGCAAATCTAGCGGGGCCAATGAGCAGTTCTTC. The chain links TRBV7-9 to TRBJ2-1; 9 positions agree with TRBD2. Germline V CDR1 and CDR2: SEHNR, FQNEAQ (reference sequence). The CDR3 sequence is 13 residues long. After removal of 7 bases from V and 6 bases from J, the junction contained 4 bases not matched to a gene.

This chain links TRBV27 with TRBJ1-2, with D unresolved. Germline V CDR1 and CDR2: MNHEY, SMNVEV (reference sequence). The CDR3 consists of 13 residues. Trimming left V 6 bases short and J 5 bases short, with 13 bases between. CDR3 in DNA: TGTGCCAGCAGCCGGGCAGCCATTTATGGCTACACCTTC. Its translation: CASSRAAIYGYTF.

This chain links TRBV9 with TRBJ2-3; no clear D gene. The V gene's germline CDR1 is SGDLS and CDR2 YYNGEE. This CDR3 region has 13 residues. V dropped 3 bases and J dropped 10 bases, with 15 bases sitting between them. CDR3 DNA: TGTGCCAGCAGCGCCGGCGGCAGCCTTTCGCAGTATTTT. It yields the protein CASSAGGSLSQYF.

This clonotype was recorded only once. The chain combines TRBV6-1 with TRBJ2-2; tentatively, D is TRBD1 (5 bases). The length of the CDR3 is 13 residues. Trimming shortened V by 10 bases and J by 7 bases, and 16 bases separated the two germline ends. CDR1 and CDR2 (germline): MNHNS, SASEGT. As DNA, the CDR3 is TGTGCCACCAGGGATTCTTTAGGCGGGGAGCTGTTTTTT. It yields the protein CATRDSLGGELFF.

This clonotype was observed many times. V usage is TRBV7-2 and J usage is TRBJ2-1; D is perhaps TRBD2 (6 bases). V was cut by 2 bases and J by 1 base, with 18 bases left in between. The CDR3 sequence is 18 residues long. Germline CDR1 is SGHTA and CDR2 is FQGNSA. The CDR3 region is CASSLWGLPYGSYNEQFF. The CDR3 DNA reads as TGTGCCAGCAGCTTATGGGGACTTCCCTACGGATCCTACAATGAGCAGTTCTTC.

This rearrangement joins TRBV13 to TRBJ2-5; either TRBD1 or TRBD2 may fit D (5 bases each). The germline gives CDR1 PRHDT, CDR2 FYEKMQ (reference sequence). V lost 5 bases to trimming and J lost 3 bases, with 13 bases between them. The CDR3 is 14 residues long. The CDR3: CASSQPGREETQYF. The CDR3 nucleotides read TGTGCCAGCAGCCAACCGGGACGGGAAGAGACCCAGTACTTC. Drawing the rest from reference TRBV13 and TRBJ2-5, the complete variable domain is AAGVIQSPRHLIKEKRETATLKCYPIPRHDTVYWYQQGPGQDPQFLISFYEKMQSDKGSIPDRFSAQQFSDYHSELNMSSLELGDSALYFCASSQPGREETQYFGPGTRLLVL.

This clonotype was counted at least ten times. The V call is TRBV7-6, the J call TRBJ1-2; 9 bases line up with TRBD1. The germline gives CDR1 SGHVS, CDR2 FNYEAQ. The length of the CDR3 is 14 residues. V lost 5 bases and J lost 4; bases outside the gene matches: 5. The CDR3 nucleotides read TGTGCCAGCAGCCAACCGGGACAGGGCTATGGCTACACCTTC. As protein: CASSQPGQGYGYTF.

This clonotype was found many times. The chain employs TRBV7-9 and TRBJ1-1; D is possibly TRBD1 (5 bases). The CDR3 is 13 residues long. With 5 bases removed from V and 4 bases from J, the gap between germline ends came to 11 bases. Germline values: CDR1 SEHNR, CDR2 FQNEAQ (reference sequence). This chain's CDR3 is CASSPPGATEAFF. The DNA of the CDR3 is TGTGCCAGCAGCCCCCCCGGGGCCACTGAAGCTTTCTTT.